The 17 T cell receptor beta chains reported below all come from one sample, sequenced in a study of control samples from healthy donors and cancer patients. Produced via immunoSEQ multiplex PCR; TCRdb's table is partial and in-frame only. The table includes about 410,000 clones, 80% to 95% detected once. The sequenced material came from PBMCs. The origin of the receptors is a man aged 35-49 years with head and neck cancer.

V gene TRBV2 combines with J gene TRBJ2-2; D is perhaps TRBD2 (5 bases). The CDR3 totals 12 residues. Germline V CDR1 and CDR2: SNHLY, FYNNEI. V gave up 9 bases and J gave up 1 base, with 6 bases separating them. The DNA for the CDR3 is TGTGCCAGACGGGGGAACACCGGGGAGCTGTTTTTT. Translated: CARRGNTGELFF.

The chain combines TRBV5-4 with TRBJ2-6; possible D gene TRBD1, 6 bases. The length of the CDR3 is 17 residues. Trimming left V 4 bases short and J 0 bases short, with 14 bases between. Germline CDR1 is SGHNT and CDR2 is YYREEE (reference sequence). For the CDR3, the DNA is TGTGCCAGCAGCAACGGACAGCGTTACTCTGGGGCCAACGTCCTGACTTTC. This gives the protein CASSNGQRYSGANVLTF.

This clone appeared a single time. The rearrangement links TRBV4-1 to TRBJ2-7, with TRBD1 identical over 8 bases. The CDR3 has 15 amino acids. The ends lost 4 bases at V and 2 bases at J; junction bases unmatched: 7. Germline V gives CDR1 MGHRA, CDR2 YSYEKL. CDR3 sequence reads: CASSRRTGPAYEQYF. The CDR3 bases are TGCGCCAGCAGCCGCCGGACAGGGCCAGCCTACGAGCAGTACTTC.

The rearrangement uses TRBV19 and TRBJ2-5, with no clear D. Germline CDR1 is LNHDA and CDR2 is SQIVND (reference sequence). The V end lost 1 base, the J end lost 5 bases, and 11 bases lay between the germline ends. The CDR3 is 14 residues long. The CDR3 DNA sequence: TGTGCCAGTAGTATAGGCGGTAGCTTGGAGACCCAGTACTTC. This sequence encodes CASSIGGSLETQYF.

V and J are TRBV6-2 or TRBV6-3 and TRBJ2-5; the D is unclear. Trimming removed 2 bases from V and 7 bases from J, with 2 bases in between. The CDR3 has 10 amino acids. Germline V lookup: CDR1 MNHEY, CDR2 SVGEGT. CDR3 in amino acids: CASSYGTQYF. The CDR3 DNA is TGTGCCAGCAGTTACGGGACCCAGTACTTC.

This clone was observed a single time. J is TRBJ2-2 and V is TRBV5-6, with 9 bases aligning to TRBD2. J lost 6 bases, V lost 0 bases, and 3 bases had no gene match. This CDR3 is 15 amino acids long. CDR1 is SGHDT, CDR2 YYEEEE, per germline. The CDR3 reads CASSLGGRAAGELFF. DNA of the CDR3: TGTGCCAGCAGCTTGGGCGGGAGGGCCGCCGGGGAGCTGTTTTTT.

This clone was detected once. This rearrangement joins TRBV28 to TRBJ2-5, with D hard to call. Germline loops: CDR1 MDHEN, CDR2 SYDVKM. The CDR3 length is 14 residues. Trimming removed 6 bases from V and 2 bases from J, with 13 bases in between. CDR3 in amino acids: CASSPVRLQETQYF. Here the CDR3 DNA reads TGTGCCAGCAGCCCCGTCAGGTTACAAGAGACCCAGTACTTC.

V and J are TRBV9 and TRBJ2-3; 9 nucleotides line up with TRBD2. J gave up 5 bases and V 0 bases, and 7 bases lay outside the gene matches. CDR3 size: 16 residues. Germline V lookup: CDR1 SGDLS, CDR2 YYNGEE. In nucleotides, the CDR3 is TGTGCCAGCAGCGTAGCTTTGTGGCGGGAGGGAGATACGCAGTATTTT. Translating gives CASSVALWREGDTQYF.

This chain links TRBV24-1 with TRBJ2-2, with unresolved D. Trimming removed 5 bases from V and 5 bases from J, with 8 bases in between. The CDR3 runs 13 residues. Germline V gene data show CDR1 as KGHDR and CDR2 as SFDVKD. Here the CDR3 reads CATSAELTGELFF. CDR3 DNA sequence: TGTGCCACCAGTGCGGAGTTGACCGGGGAGCTGTTTTTT.

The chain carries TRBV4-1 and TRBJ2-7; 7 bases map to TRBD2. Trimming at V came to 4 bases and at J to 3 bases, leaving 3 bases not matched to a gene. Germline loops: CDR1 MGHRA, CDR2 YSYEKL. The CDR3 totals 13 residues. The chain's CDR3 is CASSRREGYEQYF. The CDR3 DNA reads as TGCGCCAGCAGCCGCAGGGAGGGCTACGAGCAGTACTTC.

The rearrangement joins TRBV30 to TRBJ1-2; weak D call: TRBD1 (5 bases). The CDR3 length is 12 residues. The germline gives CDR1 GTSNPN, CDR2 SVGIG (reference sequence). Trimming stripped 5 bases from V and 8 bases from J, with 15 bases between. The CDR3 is CAWWGPISGYTF. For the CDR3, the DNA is TGTGCCTGGTGGGGACCTATATCGGGCTACACCTTC.

CDR3 sequence reads: CASSEVDQPQHF. CDR3 in DNA: TGTGCCAGCAGTGAGGTCGATCAGCCCCAGCATTTT. The V gene is TRBV6-1, the J gene TRBJ1-5; D gene unclear. V lost 3 bases, J lost 5 bases, and 5 bases lay in between. This CDR3 is 12 amino acids long. Germline lookup yields CDR1 MNHNS and CDR2 SASEGT.

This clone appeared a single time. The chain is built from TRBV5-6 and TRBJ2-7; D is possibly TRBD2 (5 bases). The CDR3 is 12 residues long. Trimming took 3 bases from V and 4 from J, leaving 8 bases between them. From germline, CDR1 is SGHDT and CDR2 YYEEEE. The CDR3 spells CASSSGVYEQYF. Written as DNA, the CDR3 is TGTGCCAGCAGCTCCGGGGTTTACGAGCAGTACTTC.

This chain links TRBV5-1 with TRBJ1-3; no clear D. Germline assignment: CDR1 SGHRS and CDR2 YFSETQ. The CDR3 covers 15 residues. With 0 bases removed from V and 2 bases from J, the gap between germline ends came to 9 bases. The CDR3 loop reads CASSLAGGTGNTIYF. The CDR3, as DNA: TGCGCCAGCAGCTTGGCTGGTGGAACTGGAAACACCATATATTTT.

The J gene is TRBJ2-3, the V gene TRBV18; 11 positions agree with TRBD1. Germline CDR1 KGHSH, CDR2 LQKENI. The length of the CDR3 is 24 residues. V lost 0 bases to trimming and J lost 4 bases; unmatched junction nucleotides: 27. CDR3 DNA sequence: TGTGCCAGCTCACCACCGGGACAGGGGGGATCGAAGAAGCCCGAACCGGTTCATGCAGATACGCAGTATTTT. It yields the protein CASSPPGQGGSKKPEPVHADTQYF.

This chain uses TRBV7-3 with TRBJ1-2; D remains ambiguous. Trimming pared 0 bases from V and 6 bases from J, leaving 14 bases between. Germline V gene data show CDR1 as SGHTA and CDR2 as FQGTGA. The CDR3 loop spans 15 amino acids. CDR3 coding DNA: TGTGCCAGCAGCTTAACACGGGGAGGGTCGGATGGCTACACCTTC. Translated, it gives CASSLTRGGSDGYTF.

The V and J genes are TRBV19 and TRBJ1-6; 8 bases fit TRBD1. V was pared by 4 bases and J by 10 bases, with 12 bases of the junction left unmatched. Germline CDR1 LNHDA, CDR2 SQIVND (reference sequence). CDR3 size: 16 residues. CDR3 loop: CASSNGQGGNGSPLHF. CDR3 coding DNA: TGTGCCAGTAGTAATGGACAGGGCGGTAATGGCTCACCCCTCCACTTT.